The clone carrying this T cell receptor (beta chain) was seen only a few times. The sample belongs to a study of immune characterization of retroperitoneal liposarcoma. TCRdb independently ran MiXCR on the PCR reads; one entry per CDR3 protein. Of under 13,000 distinct CDR3 sequences listed, over 25% are singletons. CDR1 and CDR2 (germline): MNHNS, SASEGT. Trimming removed 5 bases at V and 0 bases at J, with 7 bases between. This CDR3 is built from 14 residues. The sequenced sample was tumor tissue. The clonotype originates from a male donor with retroperitoneal liposarcoma. The chain has TRBV6-1 and TRBJ2-2; weak D call: TRBD1 (5 bases). The CDR3 region is CASSRQPNTGELFF. As DNA, the CDR3 is TGTGCCAGCAGTAGACAGCCGAACACCGGGGAGCTGTTTTTT.